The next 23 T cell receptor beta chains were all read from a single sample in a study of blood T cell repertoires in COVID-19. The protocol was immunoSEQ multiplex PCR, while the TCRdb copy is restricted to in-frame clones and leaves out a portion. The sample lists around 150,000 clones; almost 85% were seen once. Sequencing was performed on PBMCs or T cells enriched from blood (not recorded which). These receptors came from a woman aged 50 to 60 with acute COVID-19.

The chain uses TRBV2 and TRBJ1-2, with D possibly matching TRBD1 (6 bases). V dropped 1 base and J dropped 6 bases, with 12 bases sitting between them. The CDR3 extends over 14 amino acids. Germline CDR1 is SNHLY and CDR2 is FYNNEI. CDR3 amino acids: CASSEEIGGDGYTF. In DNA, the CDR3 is TGTGCCAGCAGTGAAGAAATAGGGGGGGATGGCTACACCTTC.

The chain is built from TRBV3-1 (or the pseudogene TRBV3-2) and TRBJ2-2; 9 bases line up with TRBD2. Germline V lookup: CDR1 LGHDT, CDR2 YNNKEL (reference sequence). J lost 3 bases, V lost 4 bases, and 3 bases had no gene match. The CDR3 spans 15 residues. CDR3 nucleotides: TGTGCCAGCAGCCGAGCGGGAGGTTACACCGGGGAGCTGTTTTTT. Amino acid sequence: CASSRAGGYTGELFF.

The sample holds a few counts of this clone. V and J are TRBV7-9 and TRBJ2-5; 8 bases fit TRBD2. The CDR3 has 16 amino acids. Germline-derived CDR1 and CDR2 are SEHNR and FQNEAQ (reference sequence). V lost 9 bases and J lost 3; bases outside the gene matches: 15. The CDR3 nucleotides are TGTGCCAGTACACTTCTTGGTAGCGGGGTAAAAGAGACCCAGTACTTC. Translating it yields CASTLLGSGVKETQYF. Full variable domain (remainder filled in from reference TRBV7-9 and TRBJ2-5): DTGVSQNPRHKITKRGQNVTFRCDPISEHNRLYWYRQTLGQGPEFLTYFQNEAQLEKSRLLSDRFSAERPKGSFSTLEIQRTEQGDSAMYLCASTLLGSGVKETQYFGPGTRLLVL.

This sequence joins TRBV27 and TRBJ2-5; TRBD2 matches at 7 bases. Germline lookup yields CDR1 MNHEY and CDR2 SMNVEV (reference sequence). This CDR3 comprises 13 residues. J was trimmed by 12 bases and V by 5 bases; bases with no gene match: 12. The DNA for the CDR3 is TGTGCCAGCAGTCCTTTGGGCGGGAGTGAGGAGTACTTC. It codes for CASSPLGGSEEYF.

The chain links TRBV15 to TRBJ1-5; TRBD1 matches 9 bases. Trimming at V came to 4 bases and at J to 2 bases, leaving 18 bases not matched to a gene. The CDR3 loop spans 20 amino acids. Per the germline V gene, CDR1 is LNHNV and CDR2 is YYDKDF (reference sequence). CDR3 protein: CATSKILSRGTGKGNQPQHF. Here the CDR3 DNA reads TGTGCCACCAGCAAAATCTTATCCCGAGGGACAGGGAAGGGCAATCAGCCCCAGCATTTT.

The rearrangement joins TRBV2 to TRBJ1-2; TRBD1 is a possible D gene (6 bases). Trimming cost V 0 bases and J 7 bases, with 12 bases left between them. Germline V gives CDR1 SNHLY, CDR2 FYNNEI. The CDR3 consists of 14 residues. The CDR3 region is CASSEAQGWSGYTF. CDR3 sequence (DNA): TGTGCCAGCAGTGAAGCACAGGGATGGAGTGGCTACACCTTC.

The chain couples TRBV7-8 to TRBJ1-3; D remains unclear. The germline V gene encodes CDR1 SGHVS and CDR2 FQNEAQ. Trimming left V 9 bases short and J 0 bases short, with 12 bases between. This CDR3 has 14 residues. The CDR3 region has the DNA TGTGCCAGTGCGCAGGCGAGCTCTGGAAACACCATATATTTT. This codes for CASAQASSGNTIYF.

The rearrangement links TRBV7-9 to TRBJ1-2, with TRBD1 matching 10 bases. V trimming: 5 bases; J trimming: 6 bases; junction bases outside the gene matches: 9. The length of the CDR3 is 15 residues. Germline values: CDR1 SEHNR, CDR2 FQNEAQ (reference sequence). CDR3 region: CASSGQRQGADGYTF. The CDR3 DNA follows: TGTGCCAGCAGCGGGCAAAGACAGGGGGCGGATGGCTACACCTTC.

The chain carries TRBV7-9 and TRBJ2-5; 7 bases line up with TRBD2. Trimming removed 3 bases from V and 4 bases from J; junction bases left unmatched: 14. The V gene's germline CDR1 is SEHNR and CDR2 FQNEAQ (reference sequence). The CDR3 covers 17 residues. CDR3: CASSFGTGGGSGETQYF. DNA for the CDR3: TGTGCCAGCAGCTTCGGGACGGGAGGCGGGAGTGGAGAGACCCAGTACTTC.

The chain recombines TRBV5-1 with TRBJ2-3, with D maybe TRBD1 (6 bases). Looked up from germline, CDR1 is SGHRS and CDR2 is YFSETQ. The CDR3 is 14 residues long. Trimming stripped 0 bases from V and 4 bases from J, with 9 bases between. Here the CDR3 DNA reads TGCGCCAGCAGCTTGGGGCAGGGGTCAGATACGCAGTATTTT. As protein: CASSLGQGSDTQYF.

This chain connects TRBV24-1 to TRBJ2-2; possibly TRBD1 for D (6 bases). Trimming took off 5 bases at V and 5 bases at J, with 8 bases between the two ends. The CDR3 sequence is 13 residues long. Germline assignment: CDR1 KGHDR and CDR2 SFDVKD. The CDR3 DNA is TGTGCCACCAGTGGAACAGGGACCGGGGAGCTGTTTTTT. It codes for CATSGTGTGELFF.

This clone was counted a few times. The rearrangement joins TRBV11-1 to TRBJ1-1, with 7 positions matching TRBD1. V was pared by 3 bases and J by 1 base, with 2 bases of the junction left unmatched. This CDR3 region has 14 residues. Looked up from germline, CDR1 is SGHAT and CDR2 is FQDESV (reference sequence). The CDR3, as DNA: TGTGCCAGCAGCTTTGGGACAGAGAACACTGAAGCTTTCTTT. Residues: CASSFGTENTEAFF. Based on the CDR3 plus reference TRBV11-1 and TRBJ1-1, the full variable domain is EAEVAQSPRYKITEKSQAVAFWCDPISGHATLYWYRQILGQGPELLVQFQDESVVDDSQLPKDRFSAERLKGVDSTLKIQPAELGDSAMYLCASSFGTENTEAFFGQGTRLTVV.

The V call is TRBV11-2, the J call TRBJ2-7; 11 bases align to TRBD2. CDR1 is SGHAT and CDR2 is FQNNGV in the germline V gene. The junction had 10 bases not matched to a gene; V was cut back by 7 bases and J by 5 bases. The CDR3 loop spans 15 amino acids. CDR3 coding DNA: TGTGCCAGCACCCTAGCGGCTAGCGGGAGGCACGAGCAGTACTTC. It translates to CASTLAASGRHEQYF.

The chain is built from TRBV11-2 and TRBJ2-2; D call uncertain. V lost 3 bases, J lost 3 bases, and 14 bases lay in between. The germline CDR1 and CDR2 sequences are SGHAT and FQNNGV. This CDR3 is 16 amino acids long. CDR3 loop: CASSFVHNLDTGELFF. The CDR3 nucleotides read TGTGCCAGCAGCTTCGTACACAACCTAGACACCGGGGAGCTGTTTTTT.

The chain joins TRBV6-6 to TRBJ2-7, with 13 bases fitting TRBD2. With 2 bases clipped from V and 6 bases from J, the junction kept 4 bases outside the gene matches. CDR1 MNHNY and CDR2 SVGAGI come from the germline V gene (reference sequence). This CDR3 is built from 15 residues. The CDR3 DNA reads TGTGCCAGCAGTTACCGGACTAGCGGGAGTGCCGAGCAGTACTTC. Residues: CASSYRTSGSAEQYF.

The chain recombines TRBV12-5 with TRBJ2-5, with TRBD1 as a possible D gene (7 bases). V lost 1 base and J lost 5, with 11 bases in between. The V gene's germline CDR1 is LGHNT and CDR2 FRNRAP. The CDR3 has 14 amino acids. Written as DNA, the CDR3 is TGTGCTAGTGGTTTGGGACAGGGAGGTGAGACCCAGTACTTC. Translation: CASGLGQGGETQYF.

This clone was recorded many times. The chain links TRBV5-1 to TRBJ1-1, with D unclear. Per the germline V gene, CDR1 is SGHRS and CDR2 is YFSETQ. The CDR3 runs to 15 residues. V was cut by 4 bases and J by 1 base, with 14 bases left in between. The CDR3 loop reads CASSPKVTSNTEAFF. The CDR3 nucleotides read TGCGCCAGCAGCCCCAAAGTCACATCGAACACTGAAGCTTTCTTT. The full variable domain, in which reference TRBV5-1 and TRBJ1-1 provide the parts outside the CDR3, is KAGVTQTPRYLIKTRGQQVTLSCSPISGHRSVSWYQQTPGQGLQFLFEYFSETQRNKGNFPGRFSGRQFSNSRSEMNVSTLELGDSALYLCASSPKVTSNTEAFFGQGTRLTVV.

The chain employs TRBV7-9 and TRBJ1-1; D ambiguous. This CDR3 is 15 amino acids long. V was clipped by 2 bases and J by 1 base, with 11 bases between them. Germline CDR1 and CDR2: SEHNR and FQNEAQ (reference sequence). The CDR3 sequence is CASSLLLQKNTEAFF. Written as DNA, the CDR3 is TGTGCCAGCAGCTTACTTTTGCAGAAGAACACTGAAGCTTTCTTT.

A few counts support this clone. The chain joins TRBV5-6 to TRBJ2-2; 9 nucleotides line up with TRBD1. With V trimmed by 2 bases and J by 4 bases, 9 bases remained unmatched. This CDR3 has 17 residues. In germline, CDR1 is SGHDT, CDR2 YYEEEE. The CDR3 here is CASSLKQGARLTGELFF. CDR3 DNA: TGTGCCAGCAGCTTAAAACAGGGGGCGCGGCTCACCGGGGAGCTGTTTTTT.

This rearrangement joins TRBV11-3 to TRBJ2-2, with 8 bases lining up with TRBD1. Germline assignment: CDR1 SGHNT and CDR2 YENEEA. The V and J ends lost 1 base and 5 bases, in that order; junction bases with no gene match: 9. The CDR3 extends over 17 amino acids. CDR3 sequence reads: CASSLAGRQGLTGELFF. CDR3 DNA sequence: TGTGCCAGCAGCTTAGCGGGCAGACAGGGGCTTACCGGGGAGCTGTTTTTT. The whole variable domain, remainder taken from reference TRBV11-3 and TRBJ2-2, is EAGVVQSPRYKIIEKKQPVAFWCNPISGHNTLYWYLQNLGQGPELLIRYENEEAVDDSQLPKDRFSAERLKGVDSTLKIQPAELGDSAVYLCASSLAGRQGLTGELFFGEGSRLTVL.

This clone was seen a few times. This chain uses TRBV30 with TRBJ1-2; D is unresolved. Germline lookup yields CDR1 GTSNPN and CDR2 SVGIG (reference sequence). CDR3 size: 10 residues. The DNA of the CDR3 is TGTGCTGCGGGTATCTATGGCTACACCTTC. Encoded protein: CAAGIYGYTF. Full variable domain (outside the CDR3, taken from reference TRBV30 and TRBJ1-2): SQTIHQWPATLVQPVGSPLSLECTVEGTSNPNLYWYRQAAGRGLQLLFYSVGIGQISSEVPQNLSASRPQDRQFILSSKKLLLSDSGFYLCAAGIYGYTFGSGTRLTVV.

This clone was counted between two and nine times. The CDR3 sequence is CASSTALGSGSIYEQYF. CDR3 sequence (DNA): TGTGCCAGTAGTACGGCCCTGGGCAGCGGGAGTATATACGAGCAGTACTTC. The chain links TRBV19 to TRBJ2-7; 8 bases agree with TRBD2. The CDR3 runs 17 residues. Germline CDR1 reads LNHDA; CDR2 reads SQIVND (reference sequence). V trimming: 4 bases; J trimming: 4 bases; junction bases outside the gene matches: 15.

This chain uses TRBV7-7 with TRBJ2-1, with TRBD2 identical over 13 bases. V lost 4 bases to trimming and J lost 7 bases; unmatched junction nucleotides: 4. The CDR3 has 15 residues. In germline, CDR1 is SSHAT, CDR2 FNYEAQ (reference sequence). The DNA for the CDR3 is TGTGCCAGCAGCTCGGGACTAGCGGGAAAGAATGAGCAGTTCTTC. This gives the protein CASSSGLAGKNEQFF.